This note documents a single TCR beta chain sequence. The clone's antigen remains unknown. No quality values exist for individual bases; no much larger clone is one base distant. Whole blood was collected in K2EDTA tubes by collaborating institutions according to the institutions' own protocols. For TCRbeta analysis, collaborator samples were shipped as frozen whole blood, as isolated PBMCs, or as DNA extracted from either sample type. The entry originates in a study of blood T cell repertoires in COVID-19 (dated by TCRdb to 2020 to 2022). In the study overall: Samples covering the acute and convalescent phases of COVID-19 were provided by collaborators in the United States, Italy and Spain. The material from the prospective study consisted of cDNA or gDNA derived from T cells, B-cell-depleted T cells, or PBMCs. Subjects who had been exposed to COVID-19, were actively infected with it, or had recovered from it provided the deeply sampled blood TCRbeta repertoires that made up the dataset. A freely available public database, intended as a resource for researchers studying the immune response to SARS-CoV-2, is where the repertoires were released. Samples were obtained from the ongoing ImmuneRACE study (first 160 participants) and from about 1,300 subjects provided by 6 global collaborators. Sample metadata almost always included a de-identified subject ID, COVID-19 status, age in years and sex. Where available, HLA class I and class II types were obtained from metadata supplied by the sample provider rather than from assay-based typing.

Study-wide findings and limitations: The quantity of clinical and demographic metadata differed by source and by participant and was supplied without curation.

TCRbeta CDR3 regions were amplified from genomic DNA using the immunoSEQ Assay, a bias-controlled multiplex PCR. Processing in the source paper ran as follows. The number of nucleated cells in each sample was estimated from the amplification of reference gene primers within the assay. Sequence reads were collapsed and filtered to measure the absolute abundance of every unique TCRbeta CDR3 rearrangement. For each sample, productive Simpson clonality was calculated by taking the square root of Simpson's diversity index across productive rearrangements. In its TCRdb copy, this immuneACCESS table keeps in-frame sequences only and misses some clones. Where compared with another copy, unresolved V genes explain less than half of these, and the others have no known cause. That table is the source of V, J and clone size, and D and trimming were worked out from the DNA. This sample holds roughly 68,000 clones; about 88% were observed only once. The ten most abundant clones make up approximately 5% of the sample.

Trimming takes 6 bases from V and 3 bases from J, and the germline ends sit 15 bases apart. The CDR3 sequence holds 15 residues, the cysteine and phenylalanine included. Kept here is only the CDR3 DNA, which spans 45 bases and is read in frame from base 1. The germline V gene provides CDR1 MDHEN and CDR2 SYDVKM. The chain joins TRBV28 to TRBJ1-3; a tentative D match to TRBD1 spans 6 bases. The TCR comes from a human donor in a cohort sampled during active COVID-19. Specimen: peripheral blood. The sequence in DNA is TGTGCCAGCAGCCTCCCCACAGGGAATGGAAACACCATATATTTT. Translated, it reads CASSLPTGNGNTIYF.